Sequencing of this TCR beta chain was carried out in a study of T cell responses to AZD1222 COVID-19 vaccine. TCRdb keeps only in-frame clones here, not all; method: immunoSEQ multiplex PCR. Counted here are about 97,000 clones, approximately 88% occurring once; the ten biggest clones make up 15% to 20%. Sample: peripheral blood, taken on day 0 of AZD1222 vaccination. This receptor was taken from an adult in good health.

CDR3 sequence (DNA): TGTGCCAGTAACCTGGGGGGGCACCCGAACACTGAAGCTTTCTTT. Residues: CASNLGGHPNTEAFF. V and J are TRBV19 and TRBJ1-1, with a possible D match to TRBD1 (6 bases). The germline V gene encodes CDR1 LNHDA and CDR2 SQIVND (reference sequence). Trimming left V 7 bases short and J 1 base short, with 16 bases between. The CDR3 totals 15 residues.